Below, 8 T cell receptor beta chains from the same sample are listed, as sequenced in a study of blood T cell repertoires in COVID-19. The protocol was immunoSEQ multiplex PCR, while the TCRdb copy is restricted to in-frame clones and leaves out a portion. The profile shows roughly 210,000 clones, about 85% of them singletons. The sample taken for sequencing was peripheral blood. These receptors all come from a man aged 70-80 years with acute or convalescent COVID-19.

The chain recombines TRBV5-1 with TRBJ2-2, with D possibly TRBD1 on 6 matching bases. The CDR3 is 15 residues long. Germline CDR1 and CDR2: SGHRS and YFSETQ. V was trimmed by 4 bases and J by 3 bases, leaving 13 bases between them. The CDR3 bases are TGCGCCAGCAGCGCCTGGGGGCCGGACACCGGGGAGCTGTTTTTT. Translation: CASSAWGPDTGELFF.

This sequence joins TRBV6-6 and TRBJ2-5; no clear D. Germline lookup yields CDR1 MNHNY and CDR2 SVGAGI (reference sequence). V lost 2 bases and J lost 5, with 15 bases in between. The CDR3 runs to 15 residues. CDR3 residues: CASSYRRHLGETQYF. The CDR3 DNA follows: TGTGCCAGCAGTTACAGAAGACACCTGGGTGAGACCCAGTACTTC.

This clone was found once. The V call is TRBV28, the J call TRBJ2-1; 9 nucleotides line up with TRBD1. V lost 3 bases and J lost 9; bases outside the gene matches: 9. Germline V gene data show CDR1 as MDHEN and CDR2 as SYDVKM. The CDR3 extends over 15 amino acids. The DNA for the CDR3 is TGTGCCAGCAGTTTCATAACAGGGGGCTCTGCTGAGCAGTTCTTC. Its translation is CASSFITGGSAEQFF.

A word on this clone: Other DNA sequences in the same sample also yield this CDR3. The CDR3, as DNA: TGTGCCAGCAGTCCTGGCACCTACAATGAGCAGTTCTTC. It specifies CASSPGTYNEQFF. The chain recombines TRBV3-1 (or the pseudogene TRBV3-2) with TRBJ2-1; D unresolved. The CDR3 length is 13 residues. Trimming stripped 6 bases from V and 2 bases from J, with 8 bases between. CDR1 is LGHDT and CDR2 is YNNKEL in the germline V gene (reference sequence).

This chain links TRBV5-1 with TRBJ1-6, with D unclear. CDR3 size: 16 residues. V was trimmed by 1 base and J by 6 bases, leaving 14 bases between them. Germline-derived CDR1 and CDR2 are SGHRS and YFSETQ. The CDR3 spells CASSLYPRSGNSPLHF. The CDR3 DNA sequence: TGCGCCAGCAGCTTGTATCCGAGAAGTGGTAATTCACCCCTCCACTTT.

This clone was recorded only once. V and J are TRBV3-1 (or the pseudogene TRBV3-2) and TRBJ2-7; possible D gene TRBD2, 5 bases. V was cut by 4 bases and J by 1 base, with 8 bases left in between. The CDR3 length is 13 residues. The germline gives CDR1 LGHDT, CDR2 YNNKEL (reference sequence). CDR3 DNA: TGTGCCAGCAGCCCTTGGGAGTCCTACGAGCAGTACTTC. Translation gives CASSPWESYEQYF.

V and J are TRBV6-5 and TRBJ2-5, with 11 bases that match TRBD1. The V segment lost 5 bases and the J segment 2 bases; nucleotides outside the gene matches: 4. Germline assignment: CDR1 MNHEY and CDR2 SVGAGI. The CDR3 contains 15 residues. The CDR3 is CASSRDRGGQETQYF. In DNA form, the CDR3 reads TGTGCCAGCAGTCGGGACAGGGGGGGACAAGAGACCCAGTACTTC.

V usage is TRBV7-2 and J usage is TRBJ2-2, with a tentative D call TRBD2 (7 bases). The CDR3 runs to 16 residues. The V end was cut by 1 base, the J end by 7 bases, with 16 bases between. Per germline, CDR1 SGHTA and CDR2 FQGNSA. The CDR3 DNA reads as TGTGCCAGCAGCTTAGTGGCACGGGGGGCTGGCGGGGAGCTGTTTTTT. It translates to CASSLVARGAGGELFF.